A selection of T cell receptor beta chains follows, all from one sample in a study of metastatic and nonmetastatic thyroid tumors. TCRdb reassembled clones from the PCR reads with MiXCR. The table has roughly 33,000 clones, approximately 15% seen once; the top ten hold around 7.2%. Sequencing was carried out using blood. These receptors were taken from a female donor with papillary thyroid cancer or a benign thyroid nodule (not recorded which). Some clones in this sample may be carry-over from other donors' samples. Both conserved end residues are part of each CDR3. D genes are given only for firm matches. Size is stated for part of the rows, as once, few or many counts, or as a class when the clone is expanded.

cdr3_nt cdr3_aa v_call d_call clone_size j_call
TGTGCCATCAGCACGGACAGGTCCACTGAAGCTTTCTTT CAISTDRSTEAFF TRBV10-3 TRBD1 NA TRBJ1-1
TGTGCCAGCAGTCCTCGGAGTACTGGCTACACCTTC CASSPRSTGYTF TRBV28 NA few TRBJ1-2
TGCAGTGCTATCAACAGGGGTACCTACAATGAGCAGTTCTTC CSAINRGTYNEQFF TRBV20-1 TRBD1 NA TRBJ2-1
TGTGCCTGGAGTGCAGGACAGGGAGCTGAGGGCTACACCTTC CAWSAGQGAEGYTF TRBV30 TRBD1 NA TRBJ1-2
TGTGCCAGCAGAGAACTCCTCCGGGACAGGTTCTACACCGGGGAGCTGTTTTTT CASRELLRDRFYTGELFF TRBV28 TRBD1 few TRBJ2-2
TGTGCCAGCAGCCCCCGACTAGCGGGAGGCGGCTACGAGCAGTACTTC CASSPRLAGGGYEQYF TRBV7-9 TRBD2 many TRBJ2-7
TGTGCCAGCGGCGGGAGCTCCTATAATTCACCCCTTCACTTT CASGGSSYNSPLHF TRBV6-1 NA many TRBJ1-6
TGTGCCACCCAAATTGGATCTTACAATGAGCAGTTCTTC CATQIGSYNEQFF TRBV3-1 NA many TRBJ2-1
TGTGCCACCAGCAGAGGAGGGACAGGATACTATGGCTACACCTTC CATSRGGTGYYGYTF TRBV15 TRBD1 many TRBJ1-2
TGCAGTGCGACTCGTGGGACAGGGGGCGCCTACGAGCAGTACTTC CSATRGTGGAYEQYF TRBV20-1 TRBD1 NA TRBJ2-7
TGCGCCAGCAGCCAAGAAATGCACGGAAGTGGTTCCTACGAGCAGTACTTC CASSQEMHGSGSYEQYF TRBV4-1 NA many TRBJ2-7
TGTGCCAGCTCTACCGGGGGCGGGACCAACACCGGGGAGCTGTTTTTT CASSTGGGTNTGELFF TRBV12-3/TRBV12-4 NA many TRBJ2-2
TGTGCCAGCAGCTCGGAGGGCCGGCGCACAGATACGCAGTATTTT CASSSEGRRTDTQYF TRBV11-1 NA many TRBJ2-3
TGTGCCAGCAGCTTGGCCTTGGCAAACTATGGCTACACCTTC CASSLALANYGYTF TRBV5-6 NA many TRBJ1-2
TGTGCCAGCAGCTTAACCCCCGGGACTTACAATGAGCAGTTCTTC CASSLTPGTYNEQFF TRBV7-9 NA many TRBJ2-1
TGCGCCAGCAGTGTTGGGACAGCTTATAGCAATCAGCCCCAGCATTTT CASSVGTAYSNQPQHF TRBV10-2 TRBD1 many TRBJ1-5
TGTGCCAGCATTTACAGGGGGCGCCGGTGCACTGAAGCTTTCTTT CASIYRGRRCTEAFF TRBV28 TRBD1 few TRBJ1-1
TGTGCCAGTAGTATCTCGACTAGCGACTCCTACGAGCAGTACTTC CASSISTSDSYEQYF TRBV19 TRBD2 many TRBJ2-7
TGCAGTGCTAACGAACTAGAACTATACGAGCAGTACTTC CSANELELYEQYF TRBV20-1 NA NA TRBJ2-7
TGTGCCAGCAGCCAATACAGGGTCGGGTATGGCTACACCTTC CASSQYRVGYGYTF TRBV3-1 NA many TRBJ1-2
TGTGCCAGCAGACGCATGACAGGGGGCTTGTATGAGCAGTTCTTC CASRRMTGGLYEQFF TRBV2 TRBD1 many TRBJ2-1
TGTGCCAGCAGCCCGCGTCAACTGCGGTGTGAGCAGTTCTTC CASSPRQLRCEQFF TRBV7-2 NA NA TRBJ2-1
TGTGCCACCAGCAAGCTAGCGGGAGGCAAAGAGACCCAGTACTTC CATSKLAGGKETQYF TRBV15 TRBD2 many TRBJ2-5
TGTGCCAGCAGTTTTAGGCAGGGGGGCTACGAGCAGTACTTC CASSFRQGGYEQYF TRBV28 NA NA TRBJ2-7
TGTGCCAACAGTAACAGGGACTACCCCTACGAGCAGTACTTC CANSNRDYPYEQYF TRBV6-5 NA few TRBJ2-7
TGCGCCAGCAGCTTCTACGAGGGGAGTAAGAGCTACACCTTC CASSFYEGSKSYTF TRBV5-1 NA many TRBJ1-2
TGTGCCAGCAGCCCCCGGGCAGATTCTAGCACAGATACGCAGTATTTT CASSPRADSSTDTQYF TRBV4-2 NA many TRBJ2-3
TGTGCCAGTATGAAAAAAGGGGTCGGCGATGAAAAACTGTTTTTT CASMKKGVGDEKLFF TRBV19 NA many TRBJ1-4
TGTGCCAGCAGGAGAACCTTGACAGGGCTAGAGACCCAGTACTTC CASRRTLTGLETQYF TRBV7-9 TRBD1 many TRBJ2-5
TGTGCCAGCAGCCAAGGACTAGCGGTAGGTCCCTGGGAGCTGTTTTTT CASSQGLAVGPWELFF TRBV4-2 TRBD2 NA TRBJ2-2
TGCAGTGCTAGAGACCCTGGAGGGGGCGGGGGGGAGACCCAGTACTTC CSARDPGGGGGETQYF TRBV20-1 NA many TRBJ2-5
TGTGCCAGCAGCCAGAGCGGGACAGGATCTTACGAGCAGTACTTC CASSQSGTGSYEQYF TRBV9 NA many TRBJ2-7
TGTGCCAGCAGTTTTATGGGCAGATGGGGACAGGACTCCTACGAGCAGTACTTC CASSFMGRWGQDSYEQYF TRBV28 TRBD1 medium-sized TRBJ2-7
TGTGCCACCAGTGATCTGAAGGGCTACACCTTC CATSDLKGYTF TRBV24-1 NA many TRBJ1-2
TGTGTCAGCAGCTTAGCGGTTGGCCGGACCTACAATGAGCAGTTCTTC CVSSLAVGRTYNEQFF TRBV7-2 NA many TRBJ2-1
TGCGCCAGCAGCTTGGCAGGGACAGGGGATGTGGGGGTCTACGAGCAGTACTTC CASSLAGTGDVGVYEQYF TRBV5-1 TRBD1 many TRBJ2-7
TGTGCCAGTAGTATAGACCCTAGCGGCCGATCCTACGAGCAGTACTTC CASSIDPSGRSYEQYF TRBV19 TRBD2 many TRBJ2-7
TGTGCCAGCTCCTATGGACACACCTCTGGGGCCAACGTCCTGACTTTC CASSYGHTSGANVLTF TRBV28 NA NA TRBJ2-6
TGTGCCAGTAGTATCTCACCGGGACGGGGTTACGAGCAGTACTTC CASSISPGRGYEQYF TRBV19 NA few TRBJ2-7